This T cell receptor beta chain was sequenced in a study of cytomegalovirus exposure and HLA in healthy donors. Study in general: The use of the same platform for the 95 to 150 validation repertoires and the roughly 730 first-cohort repertoires was reported by a later analysis.

General study findings and limits: Some public TCRs appeared in many individuals, while most sequences were rare. Among TCR beta chains, those listed as cytomegalovirus-associated numbered some 170.

Clones were sequenced by immunoSEQ multiplex PCR, and TCRdb holds only the in-frame ones, with some missing. The sample consists of around 400,000 clones, 86% of them appearing once. The CDR3 loop spans 14 amino acids. V shed 3 bases and J shed 4 bases, with 12 bases lying between them. Germline V gives CDR1 MDHEN, CDR2 SYDVKM. Of note for this clone: Its cognate antigen is unknown.

The clonotype comes from a woman aged 18-29 years in good health and CMV-seronegative. The sample was PBMCs. The rearrangement links TRBV28 to TRBJ1-1; tentative D call: TRBD1 (5 bases). The CDR3 nucleotides are TGTGCCAGCAGTTTGGTCCAGGGCAGCACTGAAGCTTTCTTT. This encodes CASSLVQGSTEAFF.